The 5 T cell receptor beta chains below come from one sample, sequenced in a study of T cell repertoires in cytomegalovirus infection. MiXCR was run by TCRdb on the reads, yielding one entry per CDR3 protein. Among roughly 500,000 distinct CDR3 sequences listed, 16% were seen once. The sequenced sample was CD8+ T cells from PBMCs. These receptors were collected from a human donor in good health (CMV status not recorded). Some clones in this sample may be carry-over from other donors' samples.

This chain joins TRBV29-1 and TRBJ2-3; D is perhaps TRBD1 (6 bases). The CDR3 is made up of 16 amino acids. The ends were cut back, 4 bases at V and 1 base at J, with 18 bases in the middle. CDR1 SQVTM and CDR2 ANQGSEA come from the germline V gene. The CDR3, as DNA: TGCAGCGTTGTCATGGGCAGGGGACCCCGCACAGATACGCAGTATTTT. Protein sequence: CSVVMGRGPRTDTQYF.

This clonotype was found many times. The V call is TRBV2, the J call TRBJ2-7; D unclear. V was shortened by 4 bases and J by 7 bases, with 5 bases between the two germline ends. The CDR3 runs 10 residues. The germline CDR1 and CDR2 sequences are SNHLY and FYNNEI. In DNA, the CDR3 is TGTGCCAGCAGTGGAGTAGAGCAGTACTTC. Translated: CASSGVEQYF.

The V call is TRBV19, the J call TRBJ2-5; 7 bases line up with TRBD1. Trimming at V came to 1 base and at J to 2 bases, leaving 4 bases not matched to a gene. This CDR3 is 15 amino acids long. The germline gives CDR1 LNHDA, CDR2 SQIVND (reference sequence). The CDR3 nucleotides are TGTGCCAGTAGTATAGGGGAGACAGGGCAAGAGACCCAGTACTTC. Its translation: CASSIGETGQETQYF.

This clonotype appeared many times. This chain joins TRBV7-9 and TRBJ2-3; D not resolved. V lost 7 bases and J lost 2, with 10 bases in between. Germline V gene data show CDR1 as SEHNR and CDR2 as FQNEAQ (reference sequence). The CDR3 totals 13 residues. CDR3 DNA: TGTGCCAGCACCTCCTCCCACACAGATACGCAGTATTTT. It specifies CASTSSHTDTQYF.

This clonotype was picked up many times. The rearrangement links TRBV19 to TRBJ1-1, with D unclear. The germline V gene encodes CDR1 LNHDA and CDR2 SQIVND (reference sequence). With 3 bases removed from V and 5 bases from J, the gap between germline ends came to 13 bases. This CDR3 contains 14 residues. The CDR3 bases are TGTGCCAGTAGTATCCGGAACCGAGGAACTGAAGCTTTCTTT. Its translation is CASSIRNRGTEAFF. Together with reference TRBV19 and TRBJ1-1, the CDR3 gives the full variable domain: DGGITQSPKYLFRKEGQNVTLSCEQNLNHDAMYWYRQDPGQGLRLIYYSQIVNDFQKGDIAEGYSVSREKKESFPLTVTSAQKNPTAFYLCASSIRNRGTEAFFGQGTRLTVV.